The 6 T cell receptor beta chains below all came from one sample that was sequenced in a study of T cells in Graves' hyperthyroidism and ophthalmopathy. What was amplified from RNA transcripts were TCR beta CDR3 regions. The TCR CDR3 was amplified in a first-round RT-PCR using the HTBI primer set. TCRdb called the multiplex PCR reads again in MiXCR, with one record for every CDR3 protein. Of roughly 280,000 distinct CDR3 sequences in the sample, approximately 21% were seen once. Sequencing used blood. These receptors were taken from a man in his thirties or forties with Graves' ophthalmopathy.

The chain links TRBV2 to TRBJ1-2; tentative D call: TRBD1 (6 bases). The CDR3 loop spans 15 amino acids. Trimming removed 5 bases at V and 2 bases at J, with 15 bases between. Germline CDR1 is SNHLY and CDR2 is FYNNEI. CDR3 protein: CASSLQGTGNYGYTF. The CDR3, as DNA: TGTGCCAGCAGTTTACAGGGTACCGGAAACTATGGCTACACCTTC.

This chain's CDR3 is CASRPGEGASYNEQFF. The CDR3 nucleotides are TGTGCCAGCAGACCGGGAGAGGGGGCCTCCTACAATGAGCAGTTCTTC. V usage is TRBV28 and J usage is TRBJ2-1, with D perhaps matching TRBD1 (7 bases). V dropped 6 bases and J dropped 0 bases, with 15 bases sitting between them. Germline V gene sequence: CDR1 MDHEN, CDR2 SYDVKM. The CDR3 covers 16 residues.

This clonotype was seen a few times. The rearrangement joins TRBV4-1 to TRBJ2-7; possibly TRBD1 for D (6 bases). Trimming stripped 3 bases from V and 0 bases from J, with 12 bases between. Germline V gene sequence: CDR1 MGHRA, CDR2 YSYEKL. The CDR3 is made up of 15 amino acids. The CDR3 DNA reads TGCGCCAGCAGCCATACCGTAGGGGGCTCCTACGAGCAGTACTTC. It codes for CASSHTVGGSYEQYF.

This chain links TRBV28 with TRBJ1-3; D remains ambiguous. CDR1 and CDR2 from the germline V gene are MDHEN and SYDVKM. V lost 2 bases to trimming and J lost 4 bases, with 9 bases between them. The CDR3 is 14 residues long. This CDR3 is CASSLDRIGNTIYF. The CDR3 nucleotides are TGTGCCAGCAGTTTAGACCGGATCGGAAACACCATATATTTT.

The chain joins TRBV10-3 to TRBJ2-3; TRBD2 matches 7 bases. Looked up from germline, CDR1 is ENHRY and CDR2 is SYGVKD. CDR3 length equals 13 residues. J gave up 3 bases and V 5 bases, and 2 bases lay outside the gene matches. CDR3 nucleotide sequence: TGTGCCATCAGTAGCGGGGATACAGATACGCAGTATTTT. It codes for CAISSGDTDTQYF.

The V and J genes are TRBV6-5 and TRBJ2-2; D call uncertain. This CDR3 spans 14 amino acids. Germline-derived CDR1 and CDR2 are MNHEY and SVGAGI. V lost 1 base, J lost 4 bases, and 7 bases lay in between. The CDR3 nucleotides are TGTGCCAGCAGTTACTATAGTACCACCGGGGAGCTGTTTTTT. It is translated as CASSYYSTTGELFF.